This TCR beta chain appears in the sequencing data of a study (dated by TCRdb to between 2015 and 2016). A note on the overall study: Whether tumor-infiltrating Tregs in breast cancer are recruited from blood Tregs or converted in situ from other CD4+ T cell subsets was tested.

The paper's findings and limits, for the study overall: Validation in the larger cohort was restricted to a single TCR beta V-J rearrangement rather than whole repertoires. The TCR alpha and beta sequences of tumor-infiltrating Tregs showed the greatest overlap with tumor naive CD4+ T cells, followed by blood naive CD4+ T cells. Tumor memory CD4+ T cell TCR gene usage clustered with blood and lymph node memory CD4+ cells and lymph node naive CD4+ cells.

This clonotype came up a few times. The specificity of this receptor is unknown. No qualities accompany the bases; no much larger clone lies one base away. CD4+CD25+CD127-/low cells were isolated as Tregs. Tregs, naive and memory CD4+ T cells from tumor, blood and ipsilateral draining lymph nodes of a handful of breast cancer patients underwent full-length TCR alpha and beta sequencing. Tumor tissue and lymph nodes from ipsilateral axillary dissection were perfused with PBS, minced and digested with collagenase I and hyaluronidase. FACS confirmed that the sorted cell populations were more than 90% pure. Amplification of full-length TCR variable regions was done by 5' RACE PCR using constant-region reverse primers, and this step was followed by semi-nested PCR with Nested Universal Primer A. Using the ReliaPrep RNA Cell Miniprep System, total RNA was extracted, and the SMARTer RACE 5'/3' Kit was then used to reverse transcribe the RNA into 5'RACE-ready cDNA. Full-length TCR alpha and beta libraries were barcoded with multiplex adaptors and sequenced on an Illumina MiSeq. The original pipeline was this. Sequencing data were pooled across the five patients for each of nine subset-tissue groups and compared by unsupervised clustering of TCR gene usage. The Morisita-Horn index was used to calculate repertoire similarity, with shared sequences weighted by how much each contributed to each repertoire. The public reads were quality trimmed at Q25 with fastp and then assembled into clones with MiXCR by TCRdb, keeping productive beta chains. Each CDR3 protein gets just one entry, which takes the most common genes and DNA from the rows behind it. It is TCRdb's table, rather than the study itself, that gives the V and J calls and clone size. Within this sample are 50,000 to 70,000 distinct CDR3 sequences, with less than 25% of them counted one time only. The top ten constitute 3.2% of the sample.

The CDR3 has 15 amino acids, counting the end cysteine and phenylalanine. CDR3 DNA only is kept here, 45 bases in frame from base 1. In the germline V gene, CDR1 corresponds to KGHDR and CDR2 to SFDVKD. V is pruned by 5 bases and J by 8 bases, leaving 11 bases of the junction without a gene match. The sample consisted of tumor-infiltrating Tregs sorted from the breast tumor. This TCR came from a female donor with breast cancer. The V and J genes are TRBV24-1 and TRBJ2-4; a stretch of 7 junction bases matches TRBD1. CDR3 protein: CATSADTGQIHIQYF. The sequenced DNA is TGTGCCACCAGTGCCGACACGGGACAGATCCACATTCAGTACTTC.